The entry that follows covers one TCR beta chain sequence. Its specificity is unknown. The sample is drawn from a study of identical twins. Each CDR3 protein is one row after TCRdb ran MiXCR on the 5' RACE reads. The table has approximately 500,000 distinct CDR3 sequences, more than 20% seen once. Regarding the study as a whole: Memory repertoires showed no such pattern, whereas abundant cord blood beta clonotypes carried fewer insertions.

The same data also went into a second study, on T cells expressing NK-cell markers. That publication notes: Several experiments confined sorting to alpha-beta TCR T cells with an anti-gamma-delta TCR antibody. The dominant NKG2C+ clonotypes represented about 1.0-7.5% of CD8+ T cells in six donors. The CD3+CD56-NKG2C+ fraction of a handful of donors was also led by these clonotypes.

The receptor was derived from a young woman in good health. Sample: CD4+ T cells sorted from blood.

The chain's CDR3 is CAWKSDRVLGTEAFF. The CDR3 bases are TGTGCCTGGAAGTCGGACAGGGTGTTGGGCACTGAAGCTTTCTTT. The chain employs TRBV30 and TRBJ1-1; the match to TRBD1 covers 8 bases. The J segment lost 4 bases and the V segment lost 4 bases, leaving 11 bases of the junction unmatched. The length of the CDR3 is 15 residues. Germline V lookup: CDR1 GTSNPN, CDR2 SVGIG (reference sequence).